A selection of T cell receptor beta chains follows, all from one sample in a study of cytomegalovirus exposure and HLA in healthy donors. The data were produced by immunoSEQ multiplex PCR, yet TCRdb's version contains in-frame clones alone and is incomplete. The data contain fewer than 250,000 clones, about 84% of them singletons. The sequenced sample consisted of PBMCs. The receptors stem from a woman aged 18-29 years in good health and CMV-seronegative. The CDR3 runs from the conserved cysteine through the conserved F or W. A D gene is named only where the DNA matches it firmly. Clone size is given for some rows only: seen once, a few or many times, or a class if the clone is expanded.

d_gene | abundance | j_gene | v_gene | CDR3nt | CDR3aa
- | once | TRBJ2-2 | TRBV5-1 | TGCGCCAGCAGCTTGACATCGGCGGGCCACACCGGGGAGCTGTTTTTT | CASSLTSAGHTGELFF
TRBD1 | - | TRBJ1-1 | TRBV6-1 | TGTGCCAGCAGTGATAGGGGACAGTTGAACACTGAAGCTTTCTTT | CASSDRGQLNTEAFF
- | - | TRBJ1-2 | TRBV5-4 | TGTGCCAGCAGGATGGCGGGGGTCTATGGCTACACCTTC | CASRMAGVYGYTF
TRBD1 | - | TRBJ1-1 | TRBV6-5 | TGTGCCAGCAGCCGGGACAGCCTTAACACTGAAGCTTTCTTT | CASSRDSLNTEAFF
- | - | TRBJ1-1 | TRBV7-2 | TGTGCCAGCAGCTTAGCGGCAGGGGACAACACTGAAGCTTTCTTT | CASSLAAGDNTEAFF
- | - | TRBJ1-1 | TRBV10-3 | TGTGCCATCACGGCCAGCGTGAACACTGAAGCTTTCTTT | CAITASVNTEAFF
TRBD1 | once | TRBJ1-1 | TRBV11-2 | TGTGCCAGCAGCCAAAACAGGGGCACTGAAGCTTTCTTT | CASSQNRGTEAFF
- | few | TRBJ1-1 | TRBV18 | TGTGCCAGCTCACCCGGACAGACCTCATCCACCTACACTGAAGCTTTCTTT | CASSPGQTSSTYTEAFF
- | - | TRBJ1-4 | TRBV9 | TGTGCCAGCAGCGTAGAGGGGGGGCTAAGCGAAAAACTGTTTTTT | CASSVEGGLSEKLFF
- | - | TRBJ1-4 | TRBV5-1 | TGCGCCAGCAGCCTCCCTGACAGGAATAATGAAAAACTGTTTTTT | CASSLPDRNNEKLFF
TRBD2 | - | TRBJ2-3 | TRBV7-9 | TGTGCCAGCAGCTTATTGGGCGGGAGGAGCACAGATACGCAGTATTTT | CASSLLGGRSTDTQYF
- | once | TRBJ2-7 | TRBV5-1 | TGCGCCAGCAGATCTACTAGGAGGGCCGTACTCTACGAGCAGTACTTC | CASRSTRRAVLYEQYF
- | - | TRBJ1-1 | TRBV5-4 | TGTGCCAGCAGCTTGGCGGGGGAGCCTTCCGCTGAAGCTTTCTTT | CASSLAGEPSAEAFF
- | - | TRBJ2-1 | TRBV11-3 | TGTGCCAGCAGCTTCAAAAGTTCTAGAACCGTAATTAACGATGAGCAGTTCTTC | CASSFKSSRTVINDEQFF
TRBD1 | - | TRBJ2-1 | TRBV5-1 | TGCGCCAGCAGCCCCCTTAGGGACAGTTTCAATGAGCAGTTCTTC | CASSPLRDSFNEQFF
TRBD1 | - | TRBJ1-1 | TRBV19 | TGTGCCAGTAGTATAACAGGGGTGGGGACTGAAGCTTTCTTT | CASSITGVGTEAFF
- | - | TRBJ2-4 | TRBV12-5 | TGTGCTAGTGGTTTGGTAAACTCGGGTCCGAGAAACATTCAGTACTTC | CASGLVNSGPRNIQYF
- | few | TRBJ2-5 | TRBV13 | TGTGCCAGCAGCCCGAGGGGGTTTGGGGAGACCCAGTACTTC | CASSPRGFGETQYF
- | - | TRBJ2-1 | TRBV7-6 | TGTGCCAGCAGCTCATACAGGAAGTCCTACAATGAGCAGTTCTTC | CASSSYRKSYNEQFF
- | - | TRBJ1-1 | TRBV7-3 | TGTGCCAGCAGCTTAGCGGCGGGAGGGAACACTGAAGCTTTCTTT | CASSLAAGGNTEAFF
- | few | TRBJ1-1 | TRBV29-1 | TGCAGCGTCCTAGACGGGAACACTGAAGCTTTCTTT | CSVLDGNTEAFF
TRBD2 | few | TRBJ2-7 | TRBV7-9 | TGTGCCTCCGGGGACTATCCGGGGTACGAGCAGTACTTC | CASGDYPGYEQYF
- | - | TRBJ1-1 | TRBV11-3 | TGTGCCAGCAGCTTAGCCAGGGGACGGAACACTGAAGCTTTCTTT | CASSLARGRNTEAFF
TRBD1 | - | TRBJ1-1 | TRBV6-1 | TGTGCCAGCAGGGGACAGGGGATGTCGACTGAAGCTTTCTTT | CASRGQGMSTEAFF
- | - | TRBJ2-2 | TRBV4-2 | TGTGCCAGCAGCCAAGAGCAGGGTTTGAACACCGGGGAGCTGTTTTTT | CASSQEQGLNTGELFF
- | - | TRBJ1-6 | TRBV11-2 | TGTGCCAGCAGCTTAACGCAGGGGTTTTCACCCCTCCACTTT | CASSLTQGFSPLHF
- | - | TRBJ1-5 | TRBV2 | TGTGCCAGCACCCAAGCCCGGAATCAGCCCCAGCATTTT | CASTQARNQPQHF
- | few | TRBJ1-4 | TRBV11-2 | TGTGCCAGCAGCTTTACTACTGAAAAACTGTTTTTT | CASSFTTEKLFF
TRBD2 | once | TRBJ2-2 | TRBV18 | TGTGCCAGCTCATCAACTCCTTATAGCGGGAGTAACACCGGGGAGCTGTTTTTT | CASSSTPYSGSNTGELFF
- | - | TRBJ2-3 | TRBV10-3 | TGTGCCATCAGCACAGGGAACGGTGTCACAGATACGCAGTATTTT | CAISTGNGVTDTQYF
- | - | TRBJ1-5 | TRBV11-2 | TGTGCCAGCAGCTTAGCAGGGTTTGGGCAGCCCCAGCATTTT | CASSLAGFGQPQHF
TRBD2 | - | TRBJ2-2 | TRBV30 | TGTGCCTGGAGTGCCCTAGCGGCCACCGGGGAGCTGTTTTTT | CAWSALAATGELFF
- | - | TRBJ2-2 | TRBV27 | TGTGCCAGCAGACCTCCGGACAGACAGTTCGGGGAGCTGTTTTTT | CASRPPDRQFGELFF
TRBD1 | - | TRBJ1-1 | TRBV5-1 | TGCGCCAGCGGACCGACAGGGGCGGACACTGAAGCTTTCTTT | CASGPTGADTEAFF
- | - | TRBJ2-6 | TRBV7-2 | TGTGCCAGCAGCTTATTAGGGGCCAACGTCCTGACTTTC | CASSLLGANVLTF
TRBD1 | few | TRBJ1-2 | TRBV27 | TGTGCCAGCGGGGGGACAGGGGGCTATGGCTACACCTTC | CASGGTGGYGYTF
TRBD2 | - | TRBJ2-3 | TRBV4-1 | TGCGCCAGTAGTCGGGGGGACACAGATACGCAGTATTTT | CASSRGDTDTQYF
- | once | TRBJ1-6 | TRBV11-2 | TGTGCCAGCAGCTTAGCGGGAGGGGGTAATTCACCCCTCCACTTT | CASSLAGGGNSPLHF